This record covers a single TCR beta chain. Its antigen has not been determined. No base-level quality is on record; no much larger clone is a single base apart. TCRbeta CDR3 regions were amplified from genomic DNA by means of the immunoSEQ Assay, a bias-controlled multiplex PCR. Concerning the study's data processing: Nucleated cell counts per sample were estimated from amplification of reference gene primers within the assay. Sequence reads were collapsed and filtered to measure the absolute abundance of every unique TCRbeta CDR3 rearrangement. For each sample, productive Simpson clonality was calculated as the square root of Simpson's diversity index over productive rearrangements. TCRdb holds this immuneACCESS table with in-frame rearrangements only. Some clones are missing; in checked studies, unresolved V genes explain under half, and the rest has no known cause. The V and J calls and clone size come from that table; D and trimming were worked out from the DNA. The sample yields 45,000 to 70,000 clones; about 89% were counted once. The top ten constitute about 7.3% of the sample.

Trimmed from V: 5 bases; trimmed from J: 6 bases; junction bases lacking a gene match: 7. Reading the germline V gene (reference sequence) gives CDR1 LNHDA and CDR2 SQIVND. The CDR3 contains 14 residues, cysteine and phenylalanine counted. Just the 42-base CDR3 DNA is kept, in frame starting at base 1. These data originate in a study of blood T cell repertoires in COVID-19 (dated by TCRdb to between 2020 and 2021). Concerning the study at large: The collaborator samples originated in the United States, Italy and Spain and spanned the acute and convalescent phases of COVID-19. The prospective study material was composed of cDNA or gDNA derived from T cells, B-cell-depleted T cells, or PBMCs. Deeply sampled blood TCRbeta repertoires from subjects exposed to, actively infected with, or recovered from COVID-19 were included in the dataset. The repertoires were made available in a free public database intended to serve as a resource for research on the immune response to SARS-CoV-2. Samples came from the ongoing ImmuneRACE study (first 160 participants) plus 1,254 subjects from 6 global collaborators. Nearly every sample came with metadata listing a de-identified subject ID, COVID-19 status, age in years and sex. Where available, HLA class I and class II types were taken from metadata supplied by the sample provider and were not determined by assay-based typing. The paper's findings and limits, for the study overall: The amount of clinical and demographic metadata varied by source and participant and was provided uncurated.

Each collaborating institution followed its own protocols to collect whole blood in K2EDTA tubes. For TCRbeta analysis, collaborators shipped samples as frozen whole blood, isolated PBMCs, or DNA extracted from either of those sample types. This sequence originates from a woman aged 55-70 years with active or convalescent COVID-19. Rearrangement joined TRBV19 to TRBJ1-5; 7 nucleotides in the junction match TRBD1. Sequencing was done on a sample of peripheral blood. The CDR3 in this case is CASSSTGLIQPQHF. Here is the DNA: TGTGCCAGTAGTTCGACAGGGTTGATTCAGCCCCAGCATTTT.